The present T cell receptor beta chain was sequenced within a study of read filtering for tumor transcriptome and immune sequencing. General study points: The CD138-negative fraction was mixed bone marrow immune cells, not pure T cells.

From around 0.4 ug of RNA, a library with molecular barcoded alpha/delta and beta/gamma adaptors was made. TCRdb re-called the reads with MiXCR, one entry per CDR3 protein. The table records around 23,000 distinct CDR3 sequences, roughly 23% of them present only once. The CDR3 covers 16 residues. The V gene's germline CDR1 is SGHTA and CDR2 FQGTGA. The J segment lost 1 base and the V segment lost 6 bases, leaving 7 bases of the junction unmatched. This clonotype occurred many times. The antigen is not known. The sequence came from a donor at least 40 years old with multiple myeloma. Specimen: a population of CD138-negative cells sorted from bone marrow. This sequence joins TRBV7-3 and TRBJ2-3; 10 bases are a match to TRBD2. The CDR3 DNA follows: TGTGCCAGCAGTGAAAGCGGGGGGGGCGGCACAGATACGCAGTATTTT. Translated, it gives CASSESGGGGTDTQYF.